This passage covers 13 T cell receptor beta chains from one sample sequenced in a study of blood T cell repertoires in COVID-19. Clones were sequenced by immunoSEQ multiplex PCR, and TCRdb holds only the in-frame ones, with some missing. Among 85,000 to 100,000 clones listed, 85% were seen once. Source material: peripheral blood. Receptors originate from a man aged 60 to 69 with acute or convalescent COVID-19.

The rearrangement joins TRBV6-5 to TRBJ2-5; weak D call: TRBD2 (5 bases). CDR3 length equals 13 residues. Germline V CDR1 and CDR2: MNHEY, SVGAGI. V was trimmed by 6 bases and J by 2 bases, leaving 10 bases between them. The CDR3 DNA is TGTGCCAGCAGGCGGACTTATCAAGAGACCCAGTACTTC. Translating gives CASRRTYQETQYF.

This clone is a singleton in its sample. The chain joins TRBV7-2 to TRBJ2-7, with 8 bases that match TRBD2. V shed 1 base and J 4 bases; nucleotides not matched to a gene: 6. This CDR3 is built from 15 residues. CDR1 SGHTA and CDR2 FQGNSA come from the germline V gene. The CDR3 sequence is CASSLDPSGWYEQYF. The DNA for the CDR3 is TGTGCCAGCAGCTTAGATCCTAGCGGGTGGTACGAGCAGTACTTC.

The rearrangement joins TRBV5-4 to TRBJ1-1; D possibly corresponds to TRBD1 (6 bases). Germline CDR1 reads SGHNT; CDR2 reads YYREEE (reference sequence). The germline V and J ends were trimmed by 4 bases and 0 bases, with 13 bases remaining between them. The CDR3 is 15 amino acids. The CDR3 bases are TGTGCCAGCAGCCAACCGACAGGAGTGAACACTGAAGCTTTCTTT. Encoded protein: CASSQPTGVNTEAFF.

This clone was recorded only once. V usage is TRBV5-1 and J usage is TRBJ1-3, with D unresolved. Deletions cut 1 base from V and 0 bases from J, with 14 bases between. This CDR3 region has 17 residues. The V gene's germline CDR1 is SGHRS and CDR2 YFSETQ. The CDR3 spells CASSLIGLPSSGNTIYF. The CDR3 region has the DNA TGCGCCAGCAGCTTGATCGGACTTCCGAGCTCTGGAAACACCATATATTTT.

The chain combines TRBV5-1 with TRBJ2-2; TRBD1 is a possible D gene (6 bases). The CDR3 consists of 14 residues. The V end lost 5 bases, the J end lost 5 bases, and 13 bases lay between the germline ends. Germline V CDR1 and CDR2: SGHRS, YFSETQ. The CDR3 loop is CASSPQGYTGELFF. CDR3 DNA sequence: TGCGCCAGCAGTCCGCAGGGGTATACCGGGGAGCTGTTTTTT.

The chain links TRBV6-1 to TRBJ2-1; a possible D gene is TRBD2 (6 bases). The V end lost 3 bases, the J end lost 1 base, and 10 bases lay between the germline ends. This CDR3 region has 15 residues. The germline gives CDR1 MNHNS, CDR2 SASEGT. Here the CDR3 reads CASSDRRGSYNEQFF. DNA of the CDR3: TGTGCCAGCAGTGACCGGCGGGGATCCTACAATGAGCAGTTCTTC.

This chain joins TRBV25-1 and TRBJ1-4; the match to TRBD1 covers 8 bases. Germline assignment: CDR1 MGHDK and CDR2 SYGVNS. The CDR3 is 15 amino acids. V was pared by 0 bases and J by 5 bases, with 2 bases of the junction left unmatched. CDR3: CASSEYGTGNEKLFF. The CDR3 bases are TGTGCCAGCAGTGAATATGGGACAGGCAATGAAAAACTGTTTTTT.

The chain carries TRBV6-2 or TRBV6-3 and TRBJ2-7; TRBD2 is a possible D gene (5 bases). V was clipped by 0 bases and J by 6 bases, with 9 bases between them. The CDR3 extends over 13 amino acids. CDR1 and CDR2 from the germline V gene are MNHEY and SVGEGT. CDR3 region: CASSYSEALEQYF. In DNA form, the CDR3 reads TGTGCCAGCAGTTACTCGGAGGCTCTCGAGCAGTACTTC.

The chain combines TRBV6-2 or TRBV6-3 with TRBJ2-5; D uncertain. With 6 bases removed from V and 6 bases from J, the gap between germline ends came to 17 bases. Per germline, CDR1 MNHEY and CDR2 SVGEGT. This CDR3 is 14 amino acids long. The CDR3 protein is CASSPAGGQKTQYF. The CDR3 DNA is TGTGCCAGCAGCCCTGCCGGCGGTCAAAAGACCCAGTACTTC.

This clone was seen more than once but under ten times. The chain links TRBV6-2 or TRBV6-3 to TRBJ2-7, with TRBD1 as a possible D gene (5 bases). Germline V gene sequence: CDR1 MNHEY, CDR2 SVGEGT. The CDR3 sequence is 12 residues long. The germline V and J ends were trimmed by 6 bases and 6 bases, with 12 bases remaining between them. CDR3 in amino acids: CASSYQGFEQYF. The CDR3 nucleotides are TGTGCCAGCAGCTATCAGGGTTTCGAGCAGTACTTC.

The sample holds a few counts of this clone. The rearrangement uses TRBV19 and TRBJ2-5; D gene uncertain. The CDR3 spans 13 residues. The germline V and J ends were trimmed by 4 bases and 5 bases, with 11 bases remaining between them. Per germline, CDR1 LNHDA and CDR2 SQIVND (reference sequence). CDR3 nucleotide sequence: TGTGCCAGTAGTAAGAACAAATGGGAGACCCAGTACTTC. This codes for CASSKNKWETQYF.

The chain links TRBV3-1 (or the pseudogene TRBV3-2) to TRBJ2-7, with D possibly TRBD2 on 6 matching bases. This CDR3 spans 12 amino acids. The germline V gene has CDR1 LGHDT and CDR2 YNNKEL (reference sequence). The ends were cut back, 4 bases at V and 3 bases at J, with 7 bases in the middle. The CDR3 is CASSPRDYEQYF. DNA for the CDR3: TGTGCCAGCAGCCCGCGGGACTACGAGCAGTACTTC.

The chain links TRBV7-3 to TRBJ2-1; 12 nucleotides line up with TRBD2. This CDR3 is 15 amino acids long. J was trimmed by 3 bases and V by 3 bases; bases with no gene match: 0. Per germline, CDR1 SGHTA and CDR2 FQGTGA. The CDR3 DNA reads TGTGCCAGCAGCTTGACTAGCGGGGGCTACAATGAGCAGTTCTTC. It yields the protein CASSLTSGGYNEQFF.